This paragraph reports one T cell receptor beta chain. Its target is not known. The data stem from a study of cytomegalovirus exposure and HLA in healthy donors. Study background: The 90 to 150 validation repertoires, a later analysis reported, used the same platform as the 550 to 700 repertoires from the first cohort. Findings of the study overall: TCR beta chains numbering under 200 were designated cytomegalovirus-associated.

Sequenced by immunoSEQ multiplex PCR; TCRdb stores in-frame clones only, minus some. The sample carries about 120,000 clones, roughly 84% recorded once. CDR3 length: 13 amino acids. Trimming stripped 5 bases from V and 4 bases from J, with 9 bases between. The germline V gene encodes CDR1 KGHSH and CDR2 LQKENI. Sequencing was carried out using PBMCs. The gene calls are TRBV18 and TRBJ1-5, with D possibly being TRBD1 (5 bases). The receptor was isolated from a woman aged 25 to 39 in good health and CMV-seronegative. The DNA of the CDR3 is TGTGCCAGCTCAGGAGGGGAAAATCAGCCCCAGCATTTT. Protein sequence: CASSGGENQPQHF.